This TCR beta chain was identified during a study of cytomegalovirus exposure and HLA in healthy donors. The CDR3 loop spans 13 amino acids. V lost 3 bases and J lost 0, with 5 bases in between. Germline values: CDR1 MDHEN, CDR2 SYDVKM. The PCR made use of 60 Vbeta and 13 Jbeta primers. Data came from immunoSEQ multiplex PCR; TCRdb stores just in-frame clones and leaves some out. The table shows some 140,000 clones, with less than 80% occurring only once. Donors consisted of healthy bone marrow donors. General observations from the study: Some V segments (TRBV6-2 and TRBV6-3 among them) were excluded as indistinguishable. Earlier analysis yielded a pattern in which most TCR beta V segments were productive about 90% or about 30% of the time.

This clone was picked up one time. What it binds is unknown. This receptor was taken from a man aged 35-49 years in good health and CMV-seropositive. This chain uses TRBV28 with TRBJ1-2; D is uncertain. Sequencing used PBMCs. For the CDR3, the DNA is TGTGCCAGCAGTTTTCCCGCTAACTATGGCTACACCTTC. Amino acid sequence: CASSFPANYGYTF.